The 25 T cell receptor beta chains reported below all come from one sample, sequenced in a study of blood T cell repertoires in COVID-19 (dated by TCRdb to 2018 to 2021). The library was made by the immunoSEQ multiplex PCR assay. The source is immuneACCESS, and TCRdb retained only in-frame sequences with V and J called. Part of the clones is not carried over; for the studies checked, unresolved V genes explain less than half of this, and the remainder is unexplained. Present in this sample are about 100,000 clones, more than 65% of which were seen just once. 15% to 20% of the sample rests with the top ten. The source material was peripheral blood. The receptor source for this set is a woman aged 80 or older with active or convalescent COVID-19.

The chain couples TRBV2 to TRBJ2-7; D call uncertain. The CDR3 runs 12 residues. The V and J ends lost 4 bases and 2 bases respectively, with 6 bases between them. Germline values: CDR1 SNHLY, CDR2 FYNNEI. CDR3 nucleotides: TGTGCCAGCAGTGGGAGAACCTACGAGCAGTACTTC. It yields the protein CASSGRTYEQYF.

V and J are TRBV25-1 and TRBJ2-3; D unresolved. The CDR3 runs to 13 residues. V dropped 5 bases and J dropped 3 bases, with 9 bases sitting between them. CDR1 and CDR2 from the germline V gene are MGHDK and SYGVNS. The CDR3 region is CASSRGATDTQYF. CDR3 nucleotide sequence: TGTGCCAGCAGTCGCGGCGCGACAGATACGCAGTATTTT.

The chain is built from TRBV6-2 or TRBV6-3 and TRBJ1-2; possibly TRBD1 for D (6 bases). CDR1 is MNHEY and CDR2 is SVGEGT in the germline V gene. The CDR3 is 13 amino acids. V lost 5 bases, J lost 4 bases, and 11 bases lay in between. The CDR3 here is CASSDRLSYGYTF. For the CDR3, the DNA is TGTGCCAGCAGTGACAGGCTCAGCTATGGCTACACCTTC.

This chain connects TRBV9 to TRBJ2-7; D might be TRBD2 (5 bases). CDR3 size: 15 residues. Germline V gene data show CDR1 as SGDLS and CDR2 as YYNGEE. V was shortened by 4 bases and J by 5 bases, with 19 bases between the two germline ends. DNA of the CDR3: TGTGCCAGCAGCCCCCACCCCGGGGTAGGCAACGAGCAGTACTTC. Translated, it gives CASSPHPGVGNEQYF.

This clone has more than one count but fewer than ten. The chain recombines TRBV7-9 with TRBJ2-1; 8 bases are a match to TRBD2. The V gene's germline CDR1 is SEHNR and CDR2 FQNEAQ (reference sequence). CDR3 size: 15 residues. V lost 4 bases to trimming and J lost 0 bases; unmatched junction nucleotides: 2. Here the CDR3 DNA reads TGTGCCAGCAGCTGGAGCGGGAGCTCCTACAATGAGCAGTTCTTC. It encodes CASSWSGSSYNEQFF.

The chain uses TRBV6-6 and TRBJ1-4, with D possibly TRBD1 on 6 matching bases. CDR1 is MNHNY and CDR2 is SVGAGI in the germline V gene (reference sequence). The CDR3 extends over 15 amino acids. With 7 bases removed from V and 7 bases from J, the gap between germline ends came to 19 bases. Here the CDR3 DNA reads TGTGCCAGCACCCTAGCCGGGGGGCTAGGTGAAAAACTGTTTTTT. Amino acid sequence: CASTLAGGLGEKLFF.

This clone has only one observation. The V gene is TRBV6-5, the J gene TRBJ2-1, with TRBD2 identical over 7 bases. There are 16 residues in the CDR3. Trimming removed 0 bases from V and 4 bases from J; junction bases left unmatched: 6. Germline V CDR1 and CDR2: MNHEY, SVGAGI. CDR3 sequence (DNA): TGTGCCAGCAGTTACTCTGGGCTAGCGGAATACAATGAGCAGTTCTTC. It yields the protein CASSYSGLAEYNEQFF.

The V call is TRBV11-1, the J call TRBJ2-3; tentative D call: TRBD2 (5 bases). The CDR3 covers 15 residues. Germline lookup yields CDR1 SGHAT and CDR2 FQDESV (reference sequence). Trimming left V 10 bases short and J 4 bases short, with 21 bases between. CDR3 region: CATKSAGGTADTQYF. In DNA form, the CDR3 reads TGTGCCACAAAGTCTGCGGGCGGTACAGCAGATACGCAGTATTTT.

The gene calls are TRBV4-3 and TRBJ2-7, with 7 bases lining up with TRBD1. The CDR3 has 15 amino acids. With V trimmed by 4 bases and J by 1 base, 7 bases remained unmatched. Per the germline V gene, CDR1 is LGHNA and CDR2 is YSLEER. This CDR3 is CASSRGDSFSYEQYF. In nucleotides, the CDR3 is TGCGCCAGCAGCCGAGGGGACAGCTTTTCCTACGAGCAGTACTTC.

The chain combines TRBV6-5 with TRBJ2-3, with TRBD1 matching 9 bases. Trimming at V came to 5 bases and at J to 6 bases, leaving 9 bases not matched to a gene. The V gene's germline CDR1 is MNHEY and CDR2 SVGAGI. The CDR3 loop spans 15 amino acids. Here the CDR3 DNA reads TGTGCCAGCAGTAGGACGGGACAGGGTTTGGATACGCAGTATTTT. It specifies CASSRTGQGLDTQYF.

The chain employs TRBV15 and TRBJ1-4; a weak D match, TRBD1 (5 bases). Trimming removed 5 bases from V and 0 bases from J, with 13 bases in between. The CDR3 runs 16 residues. From germline, CDR1 is LNHNV and CDR2 YYDKDF (reference sequence). The chain's CDR3 is CATSGSTRATNEKLFF. For the CDR3, the DNA is TGTGCCACCAGCGGATCGACCAGGGCAACTAATGAAAAACTGTTTTTT.

Here the CDR3 DNA reads TGTGCCAGCAGTTTAGGGGGGGCTAATGAAAAACTGTTTTTT. Amino acid sequence: CASSLGGANEKLFF. The chain recombines TRBV28 with TRBJ1-4, with D possibly being TRBD1 (5 bases). Germline values: CDR1 MDHEN, CDR2 SYDVKM. Trimming cost V 2 bases and J 3 bases, with 7 bases left between them. The CDR3 is made up of 14 amino acids.

V gene TRBV13 combines with J gene TRBJ2-1; 12 bases are shared with TRBD2. The junction had 3 bases not matched to a gene; V was cut back by 1 base and J by 8 bases. The CDR3 totals 15 residues. From germline, CDR1 is PRHDT and CDR2 FYEKMQ (reference sequence). CDR3 in amino acids: CASSLEGLAGDEQFF. For the CDR3, the DNA is TGTGCCAGCAGCTTAGAGGGACTAGCGGGCGATGAGCAGTTCTTC.

This chain joins TRBV25-1 and TRBJ2-5, with a possible D match to TRBD1 (5 bases). Germline V gene data show CDR1 as MGHDK and CDR2 as SYGVNS. The V and J ends lost 1 base and 4 bases respectively, with 10 bases between them. The CDR3 sequence is 14 residues long. CDR3 region: CASSELLGLETQYF. The CDR3 DNA is TGTGCCAGCAGTGAATTGTTGGGGCTAGAGACCCAGTACTTC.

This rearrangement joins TRBV5-1 to TRBJ1-2; D gene unclear. The CDR3 runs to 15 residues. Trimming stripped 0 bases from V and 7 bases from J, with 16 bases between. CDR1 and CDR2 (germline): SGHRS, YFSETQ. CDR3 sequence (DNA): TGCGCCAGCAGCTTGGACGATCACGGCCCGGGTGGCTACACCTTC. Translated, it gives CASSLDDHGPGGYTF.

The rearrangement joins TRBV6-5 to TRBJ1-1, with 8 positions matching TRBD1. The CDR3 runs to 14 residues. V trimming: 4 bases; J trimming: 6 bases; junction bases outside the gene matches: 7. The germline gives CDR1 MNHEY, CDR2 SVGAGI. The CDR3 DNA reads TGTGCCAGCAGTTCCCCAGGGGGCGGATCTGAAGCTTTCTTT. Translating gives CASSSPGGGSEAFF.

This clone appeared once. This chain links TRBV30 with TRBJ1-3, with TRBD1 matching over 7 bases. This CDR3 contains 15 residues. Trimming cost V 3 bases and J 2 bases; bases outside gene matches: 7. From germline, CDR1 is GTSNPN and CDR2 SVGIG (reference sequence). CDR3 sequence reads: CAWSRSTGPGNTIYF. In DNA, the CDR3 is TGTGCCTGGAGCCGCTCGACAGGGCCTGGAAACACCATATATTTT.

The CDR3 DNA reads as TGTGCCAGCAGCTTAGACCTGCCCACAGGGGCAGAATCACCCCTCCACTTT. Residues: CASSLDLPTGAESPLHF. The chain links TRBV7-9 to TRBJ1-6; 7 bases match TRBD1. V shed 1 base, J shed 10 bases, and the junction held 13 bases outside the gene matches. Germline V gives CDR1 SEHNR, CDR2 FQNEAQ (reference sequence). The CDR3 totals 17 residues.

The J gene is TRBJ1-2, the V gene TRBV6-1; possible D gene TRBD1, 6 bases. Trimming cost V 3 bases and J 1 base, with 12 bases left between them. The CDR3 is 15 residues long. Germline CDR1 reads MNHNS; CDR2 reads SASEGT. The CDR3 DNA is TGTGCCAGCAGTGATAGACAGGTGATTAACTATGGCTACACCTTC. Its protein product is CASSDRQVINYGYTF.

V is TRBV18 and J is TRBJ2-1; 7 bases are shared with TRBD1. Germline-derived CDR1 and CDR2 are KGHSH and LQKENI. Trimming took 5 bases from V and 5 from J; bases not matched to a gene: 9. The length of the CDR3 is 15 residues. In DNA form, the CDR3 reads TGTGCCAGCTCAACGTTTGGACAGGCCCACAATGAGCAGTTCTTC. The encoded protein is CASSTFGQAHNEQFF.

The gene calls are TRBV9 and TRBJ1-4; D perhaps matches TRBD1 (5 bases). This CDR3 is 13 amino acids long. Trimming pared 4 bases from V and 4 bases from J, leaving 8 bases between. Germline CDR1 SGDLS, CDR2 YYNGEE. The CDR3 region is CASSPGHNEKLFF. DNA for the CDR3: TGTGCCAGCAGCCCCGGACATAATGAAAAACTGTTTTTT.

V usage is TRBV2 and J usage is TRBJ1-5, with D unresolved. The CDR3 sequence is 13 residues long. The germline gives CDR1 SNHLY, CDR2 FYNNEI. With 8 bases removed from V and 4 bases from J, the gap between germline ends came to 12 bases. The CDR3 nucleotides read TGTGCCAGCCGTAGGACGGGAAATCAGCCCCAGCATTTT. Protein product: CASRRTGNQPQHF.

This clone was recorded a few times. The chain uses TRBV28 and TRBJ1-4, with D possibly matching TRBD1 (5 bases). Trimming cost V 8 bases and J 10 bases, with 17 bases left between them. Germline values: CDR1 MDHEN, CDR2 SYDVKM. This CDR3 region has 13 residues. In nucleotides, the CDR3 is TGTGCCAGCGGGCAGTCCGACAGACCAAAACTGTTTTTT. The encoded protein is CASGQSDRPKLFF.

The chain uses TRBV4-2 and TRBJ2-1; D possibly corresponds to TRBD2 (5 bases). The ends were cut back, 3 bases at V and 10 bases at J, with 16 bases in the middle. This CDR3 has 14 residues. Germline V CDR1 and CDR2: LGHNA, YNFKEQ. This chain's CDR3 is CASSQSEGLNEQFF. As DNA, the CDR3 is TGTGCCAGCAGCCAGAGTGAGGGCCTAAACGAGCAGTTCTTC.

The chain joins TRBV6-6 to TRBJ1-5; 7 nucleotides line up with TRBD1. V was clipped by 7 bases and J by 6 bases; unmatched bases: 9. Germline CDR1 is MNHNY and CDR2 is SVGAGI (reference sequence). The CDR3 is 14 residues long. This CDR3 reads CASTGQGESQPQHF. In DNA, the CDR3 is TGTGCCAGCACCGGGCAGGGGGAAAGTCAGCCCCAGCATTTT.